This note documents a single TCR beta chain sequence. This sample is part of a study of OX40 agonist ivuxolimab in advanced cancers. In the study overall: Prior therapy, whether anti-PD-1, anti-PD-L1 or anti-CTLA-4, was allowed, and approximately 40% had some.

V was clipped by 2 bases and J by 1 base, with 14 bases between them. The germline CDR1 and CDR2 sequences are SGHTA and FQGTGA. The CDR3 spans 16 residues. Repertoires were generated with immunoSEQ multiplex PCR, while TCRdb's copy carries only in-frame clones and drops some. This sample has roughly 56,000 clones, with around 84% found just once. V is TRBV7-3 and J is TRBJ1-1; D call uncertain. Sequences were derived from CD4+ or CD8+ T cells sorted from blood, sampled in a trial of the OX40 agonist ivuxolimab. The sequence derives from an adult with an advanced solid tumor such as melanoma, head and neck, liver or kidney cancer. CDR3 nucleotides: TGTGCCAGCAGCTTACCCCCTCCGAGTACGAACACTGAAGCTTTCTTT. As protein: CASSLPPPSTNTEAFF.